Each of the 26 T cell receptor beta chains below was sequenced from the same sample in a study of T cell changes during pregnancy in multiple sclerosis (dated by TCRdb to about 2019). Receptors were amplified or captured by the immunoSEQ multiplex PCR assay. TCRdb stores this immuneACCESS table with in-frame sequences only. Part of the clones is absent; in the studies checked, under half of the shortfall reflects unresolved V genes, and no reason is known for the rest. This sample holds about 85,000 clones; roughly nine tenths were observed only once. 2.5% to 3% of the sample lies in the top ten. This specimen was peripheral blood, taken in the first trimester of pregnancy. The receptors here all came from a female donor with multiple sclerosis, enrolled in a pregnancy study.

This clone came up once. This sequence joins TRBV6-5 and TRBJ1-2; D possibly corresponds to TRBD1 (5 bases). CDR1 MNHEY and CDR2 SVGAGI come from the germline V gene. Trimming removed 6 bases at V and 8 bases at J, with 19 bases between. The CDR3 has 14 amino acids. The CDR3, as DNA: TGTGCCAGCAGATTTCAAAGGGGTTTTGAGGGCTACACCTTC. Translating it yields CASRFQRGFEGYTF.

The genes are TRBV7-3 and TRBJ1-1; D remains unclear. The CDR3 is 15 amino acids. The germline V gene encodes CDR1 SGHTA and CDR2 FQGTGA. V was shortened by 1 base and J by 0 bases, with 9 bases between the two germline ends. The CDR3 is CASSLMSGMNTEAFF. The CDR3 DNA follows: TGTGCCAGCAGCTTAATGAGCGGGATGAACACTGAAGCTTTCTTT. Drawing the rest from reference TRBV7-3 and TRBJ1-1, the complete variable domain is GAGVSQTPSNKVTEKGKYVELRCDPISGHTALYWYRQSLGQGPEFLIYFQGTGAADDSGLPNDRFFAVRPEGSVSTLKIQRTERGDSAVYLCASSLMSGMNTEAFFGQGTRLTVV.

The rearrangement links TRBV30 to TRBJ1-2, with D tentatively TRBD1 (6 bases). V lost 5 bases to trimming and J lost 0 bases, with 10 bases between them. Germline V gene lookup returns CDR1 GTSNPN and CDR2 SVGIG (reference sequence). The CDR3 totals 13 residues. CDR3 bases: TGTGCCTGGGGGAGGGGGACTAACTATGGCTACACCTTC. Its translation: CAWGRGTNYGYTF.

The CDR3 DNA follows: TGTGCCAGCAGCTTAGCGGGGGGGGCTTCAGATACGCAGTATTTT. Translating gives CASSLAGGASDTQYF. The chain is built from TRBV7-3 and TRBJ2-3; TRBD2 aligns across 9 bases. Germline CDR1 SGHTA, CDR2 FQGTGA. Trimming took 2 bases from V and 4 from J; bases not matched to a gene: 4. The CDR3 is made up of 15 amino acids.

This chain links TRBV9 with TRBJ2-5; TRBD2 aligns across 7 bases. V trimming: 0 bases; J trimming: 3 bases; junction bases outside the gene matches: 5. CDR1 is SGDLS and CDR2 is YYNGEE in the germline V gene. This CDR3 contains 15 residues. The CDR3 loop reads CASSVGPSGEETQYF. Written as DNA, the CDR3 is TGTGCCAGCAGCGTAGGCCCAAGCGGGGAAGAGACCCAGTACTTC.

V usage is TRBV19 and J usage is TRBJ1-2; 7 bases fit TRBD1. Unmatched junction bases numbered 6, after V lost 2 bases and J lost 3 bases. From germline, CDR1 is LNHDA and CDR2 SQIVND (reference sequence). The CDR3 has 15 amino acids. The CDR3 spells CASSITGGGDYGYTF. The CDR3 coding sequence is TGTGCCAGTAGTATAACAGGAGGGGGCGACTATGGCTACACCTTC. Drawing the rest from reference TRBV19 and TRBJ1-2, the complete variable domain is DGGITQSPKYLFRKEGQNVTLSCEQNLNHDAMYWYRQDPGQGLRLIYYSQIVNDFQKGDIAEGYSVSREKKESFPLTVTSAQKNPTAFYLCASSITGGGDYGYTFGSGTRLTVV.

This chain joins TRBV9 and TRBJ2-3, with 13 bases aligning to TRBD2. This CDR3 has 17 residues. Trimming removed 4 bases from V and 0 bases from J; junction bases left unmatched: 5. The V gene's germline CDR1 is SGDLS and CDR2 YYNGEE. The CDR3 region has the DNA TGTGCCAGCAGCTTAAAGACTAGCGGGGGGAGCACAGATACGCAGTATTTT. It translates to CASSLKTSGGSTDTQYF.

The rearrangement links TRBV7-3 to TRBJ2-2; 8 bases map to TRBD1. The germline V gene has CDR1 SGHTA and CDR2 FQGTGA. The CDR3 spans 16 residues. J lost 4 bases, V lost 4 bases, and 8 bases had no gene match. In DNA form, the CDR3 reads TGTGCCAGCAGCTCTACCCGGACAGGGATCACCGGGGAGCTGTTTTTT. This codes for CASSSTRTGITGELFF.

The genes are TRBV19 and TRBJ1-5; D remains unclear. The CDR3 totals 14 residues. CDR1 is LNHDA and CDR2 is SQIVND in the germline V gene (reference sequence). The germline V and J ends were trimmed by 1 base and 8 bases, with 12 bases remaining between them. This chain's CDR3 is CASSIGRSSEPQHF. The CDR3 nucleotides read TGTGCCAGTAGTATAGGTCGCTCGTCGGAGCCCCAGCATTTT.

V usage is TRBV7-9 and J usage is TRBJ2-2, with D possibly TRBD1 on 8 matching bases. The germline gives CDR1 SEHNR, CDR2 FQNEAQ (reference sequence). CDR3 size: 15 residues. V shed 6 bases and J shed 1 base, with 12 bases lying between them. CDR3 residues: CASRGGTGNTGELFF. CDR3 nucleotides: TGTGCCAGCAGGGGAGGGACAGGGAACACCGGGGAGCTGTTTTTT.

The CDR3 DNA sequence: TGTGCCAGCAGCGCATTACAGGGGGTGAACACTGAAGCTTTCTTT. Protein product: CASSALQGVNTEAFF. The chain has TRBV5-4 and TRBJ1-1, with 8 bases aligning to TRBD1. This CDR3 comprises 15 residues. Looked up from germline, CDR1 is SGHNT and CDR2 is YYREEE (reference sequence). V shed 4 bases, J shed 0 bases, and the junction held 5 bases outside the gene matches.

This sequence joins TRBV10-3 and TRBJ2-1; 9 bases line up with TRBD1. The germline gives CDR1 ENHRY, CDR2 SYGVKD. With V trimmed by 4 bases and J by 10 bases, 14 bases remained unmatched. CDR3 length: 16 amino acids. CDR3 in DNA: TGTGCCATCAGTGGAACCGATGGACAGGGGAGAGGAGAGCAGTTCTTC. Encoded protein: CAISGTDGQGRGEQFF.

This clone has a handful of counts. The DNA for the CDR3 is TGTGCCAGCAGTTACGTCAGCGGGGACACTGAAGCTTTCTTT. This encodes CASSYVSGDTEAFF. The chain joins TRBV6-6 to TRBJ1-1; the D is unclear. V gave up 2 bases and J gave up 3 bases, with 10 bases separating them. The germline V gene has CDR1 MNHNY and CDR2 SVGAGI (reference sequence). This CDR3 has 14 amino acids.

The rearrangement links TRBV14 to TRBJ1-1; D remains ambiguous. The germline CDR1 and CDR2 sequences are SGHDN and FVKESK. CDR3 size: 13 residues. V was pared by 0 bases and J by 7 bases, with 9 bases between. CDR3: CASSQELGSEAFF. For the CDR3, the DNA is TGTGCCAGCAGCCAAGAATTGGGGAGTGAAGCTTTCTTT.

The chain is built from TRBV30 and TRBJ2-7; 8 positions agree with TRBD1. The CDR3 is made up of 13 amino acids. Germline CDR1 and CDR2: GTSNPN and SVGIG (reference sequence). The ends lost 7 bases at V and 2 bases at J; junction bases unmatched: 7. CDR3 sequence: CAYPQGAAYEQYF. In DNA form, the CDR3 reads TGTGCCTACCCGCAGGGGGCAGCCTACGAGCAGTACTTC.

This clone has just one count. The chain employs TRBV7-3 and TRBJ2-1; possibly TRBD2 for D (5 bases). Germline CDR1 reads SGHTA; CDR2 reads FQGTGA. The germline V and J ends were trimmed by 0 bases and 0 bases, with 6 bases remaining between them. The CDR3 spans 15 residues. The CDR3, as DNA: TGTGCCAGCAGCTTAACGGGGAGCTCCTACAATGAGCAGTTCTTC. Translation: CASSLTGSSYNEQFF.

Only a few counts were recorded for this clone. The CDR3 spells CSVDGTDTEAFF. Written as DNA, the CDR3 is TGCAGCGTTGACGGGACAGATACTGAAGCTTTCTTT. The rearrangement links TRBV29-1 to TRBJ1-1; 7 nucleotides align to TRBD1. Losses at the gene ends were 3 bases for V and 5 bases for J; bases not matched to a gene: 3. CDR3 length: 12 amino acids. Germline V CDR1 and CDR2: SQVTM, ANQGSEA.

The chain recombines TRBV2 with TRBJ2-3, with TRBD2 identical over 8 bases. The CDR3 is made up of 18 amino acids. V was pared by 0 bases and J by 1 base, with 9 bases of the junction left unmatched. CDR1 and CDR2 from the germline V gene are SNHLY and FYNNEI. CDR3 protein: CASSEAGLTSERTDTQYF. For the CDR3, the DNA is TGTGCCAGCAGTGAAGCAGGGCTGACTAGCGAACGCACAGATACGCAGTATTTT.

The chain employs TRBV7-2 and TRBJ2-1, with 9 bases matching TRBD2. V was pared by 5 bases and J by 7 bases, with 12 bases of the junction left unmatched. CDR3 length: 16 residues. Germline V gene sequence: CDR1 SGHTA, CDR2 FQGNSA. The CDR3 loop is CASSPLRLAVGNEQFF. The CDR3 DNA reads as TGTGCCAGCAGCCCCCTCCGACTAGCGGTTGGTAATGAGCAGTTCTTC. Supplemented by reference TRBV7-2 and TRBJ2-1, the full variable domain reads GAGVSQSPSNKVTEKGKDVELRCDPISGHTALYWYRQSLGQGLEFLIYFQGNSAPDKSGLPSDRFSAERTGGSVSTLTIQRTQQEDSAVYLCASSPLRLAVGNEQFFGPGTRLTVL.

The chain employs TRBV19 and TRBJ2-5; D is perhaps TRBD1 (6 bases). The V and J ends lost 7 bases and 5 bases respectively, with 23 bases between them. The CDR3 is 16 amino acids. Looked up from germline, CDR1 is LNHDA and CDR2 is SQIVND (reference sequence). The CDR3 bases are TGTGCCAGTACCTACCCAACCCCAGGGGCGGAGGAGACCCAGTACTTC. Protein sequence: CASTYPTPGAEETQYF.

This chain joins TRBV27 and TRBJ1-6; D might be TRBD1 (5 bases). This CDR3 has 16 residues. Trimming pared 3 bases from V and 8 bases from J, leaving 17 bases between. Germline V lookup: CDR1 MNHEY, CDR2 SMNVEV (reference sequence). CDR3 in DNA: TGTGCCAGCAGTTTCCTTGGGGGGGTAGGAGATTCACCCCTCCACTTT. It yields the protein CASSFLGGVGDSPLHF.

This clone came up once. The V gene is TRBV19, the J gene TRBJ1-1, with TRBD1 matching 7 bases. The CDR3 loop spans 14 amino acids. From germline, CDR1 is LNHDA and CDR2 SQIVND (reference sequence). J was trimmed by 7 bases and V by 5 bases; bases with no gene match: 10. The CDR3 coding sequence is TGTGCCAGTAGTGCCCGGACAGGCTTGATTGAAGCTTTCTTT. As protein: CASSARTGLIEAFF.

This sequence joins TRBV11-2 and TRBJ1-6; no firm D call. Trimming shortened V by 3 bases and J by 7 bases, and 13 bases separated the two germline ends. From germline, CDR1 is SGHAT and CDR2 FQNNGV. The CDR3 runs to 15 residues. The CDR3 loop reads CASSFRTLGNSPLHF. As DNA, the CDR3 is TGTGCCAGCAGCTTCCGAACTCTCGGGAATTCACCCCTCCACTTT. The whole variable domain, filled in from reference TRBV11-2 and TRBJ1-6, reads EAGVAQSPRYKIIEKRQSVAFWCNPISGHATLYWYQQILGQGPKLLIQFQNNGVVDDSQLPKDRFSAERLKGVDSTLKIQPAKLEDSAVYLCASSFRTLGNSPLHFGNGTRLTVT.

The chain is built from TRBV5-5 and TRBJ2-1; TRBD2 agrees at 8 bases. Trimming removed 7 bases from V and 9 bases from J; junction bases left unmatched: 12. Germline CDR1 SGHKS, CDR2 YYEKEE (reference sequence). The length of the CDR3 is 14 residues. DNA for the CDR3: TGTGCCAGCGGGGGACTAGGCCGAAGTGGTGAGCAGTTCTTC. The encoded protein is CASGGLGRSGEQFF.

This clone has more than one count but fewer than ten. The sample carries other DNA sequences with the same CDR3. The genes are TRBV27 and TRBJ1-1; a possible D gene is TRBD1 (6 bases). Trimming cost V 0 bases and J 4 bases, with 9 bases left between them. CDR1 is MNHEY, CDR2 SMNVEV, per germline (reference sequence). This CDR3 region has 14 residues. The CDR3 nucleotides read TGTGCCAGCAGTTTATCCAGAGGGGGCACTGAAGCTTTCTTT. It is translated as CASSLSRGGTEAFF.

The J gene is TRBJ2-5, the V gene TRBV7-3; 10 bases are a match to TRBD2. The CDR3 length is 16 residues. CDR1 and CDR2 from the germline V gene are SGHTA and FQGTGA. The ends lost 2 bases at V and 2 bases at J; junction bases unmatched: 5. The CDR3 reads CASSLRSGGLQETQYF. CDR3 coding DNA: TGTGCCAGCAGCTTACGTAGCGGGGGGCTGCAAGAGACCCAGTACTTC.